This TCR beta chain emerged from a study of CD4 T cells in relation to SARS-CoV-2 and coronaviruses. The CDR3 is 16 residues long. V shed 5 bases, J shed 2 bases, and the junction held 5 bases outside the gene matches. Germline loops: CDR1 MRHNA, CDR2 SNTAGT. TCRdb's table, derived via immunoSEQ multiplex PCR, lists solely in-frame clones and lacks some. The data show approximately 37,000 clones, roughly 85% seen once. The clonotype was recovered from an adult with COVID-19. Sequenced sample: memory CD4+ T cells from PBMCs. The chain couples TRBV6-4 to TRBJ2-1; 11 nucleotides agree with TRBD2. CDR3 in amino acids: CASSRLAGSPYNEQFF. The CDR3 DNA follows: TGTGCCAGCAGTAGACTAGCGGGAAGCCCCTACAATGAGCAGTTCTTC.